This T cell receptor (beta chain) was sequenced for a study of blood T cell repertoires in COVID-19. For the study at large: The United States, Italy and Spain provided the acute and convalescent COVID-19 samples.

Regarding this clone: Other DNA sequences in this sample translate to the same CDR3.

How the authors handled the data: Reference gene primer amplification in the assay estimated nucleated cell counts. Libraries were prepared by immunoSEQ multiplex PCR; TCRdb keeps only in-frame clonotypes and omits some of them. V and J calls plus clone size are reproduced from that table; the DNA served to infer D and trimming. The sample lists about 170,000 clones; about four fifths were seen once. V gave up 3 bases and J gave up 8 bases; unmatched junction bases: 5. This CDR3 region has 14 residues. In germline, CDR1 is SGHRS, CDR2 YFSETQ. Sequenced: peripheral blood. This receptor was obtained from a man between 65 and 85 years old with active or convalescent COVID-19. This chain connects TRBV5-1 to TRBJ1-4, with 9 bases aligning to TRBD1. CDR3 in amino acids: CASSSQGAGEKLFF. As DNA, the CDR3 is TGCGCCAGCAGCTCACAGGGGGCTGGAGAAAAACTGTTTTTT.